This TCR beta chain was captured by sequencing in a study of blood T cell repertoires in COVID-19. Trimming cost V 0 bases and J 6 bases; bases outside gene matches: 6. Germline V gene data show CDR1 as SGDLS and CDR2 as YYNGEE. This CDR3 has 15 amino acids. Assay used: immunoSEQ multiplex PCR; TCRdb lists only in-frame clones, some missing. Here the sample spans about 110,000 clones, over 75% being singletons. The clonotype comes from a woman aged 70 to 79 with acute or convalescent COVID-19. The source material was peripheral blood. The chain couples TRBV9 to TRBJ2-5; 9 bases line up with TRBD2. CDR3 amino acids: CASSVGLAAEKTQYF. The CDR3 DNA is TGTGCCAGCAGCGTAGGACTAGCGGCAGAGAAGACCCAGTACTTC.